This TCR beta chain is drawn from a study of T cell responses to AZD1222 COVID-19 vaccine (dated by TCRdb to 2020 to 2022). Background on the whole study: TCR sequencing was performed for 230 to 250 trial participants, of whom 200 to 210 were given two doses of AZD1222 and around 26 were given two doses of MenACWY control vaccine. Trial participants were enrolled into age subgroups of 18-55, 56-69 and 70-plus years, which contained about 150, 27 and 61 TCR-sequenced participants, respectively. Study-level results and caveats: After two AZD1222 doses, spike-specific TCR breadth and depth were significantly higher than at day 0 and than in MenACWY recipients. No day 14 peak-response samples were available, so repertoires were characterized only after the peak T cell response. The 56-69-year group was small, and its depth increase did not reach significance, likely because of low power. Vaccine-associated CD4 TCRs spanned the whole spike protein, with dominant responses in regions 160-218 and 743-854. Conclusions about previously exposed vaccinees are limited, since just six AZD1222 recipients were seropositive for SARS-CoV-2 at baseline. Nearly half of unique spike-specific TCRs reportedly recognized epitopes outside regions mutated in the B.1.351 and B.1.1.7 variants. Most participants were white British and females outnumbered males, and the authors suggested that clonal diversity may have been underestimated.

The CDR3 regions of human TCRbeta chains were analyzed by immunosequencing. The original methods were these. TCRs in the repertoires were compared against a reference library of SARS-CoV-2-specific TCRs that had been generated with the MIRA antigen-specificity platform. Breadth was defined as the fraction of unique TCRs that were SARS-CoV-2-associated. Depth was defined as the fraction of total T cells that were SARS-CoV-2-associated. Each spike-specific TCR was assigned to its reactive spike region and to a CD4 or CD8 class using the MIRA data. Log10-transformed breadth and depth values were compared by one-way ANOVA with Sidak's multiple comparisons tests. TCRdb took over this immuneACCESS table, retaining in-frame rearrangements with V and J assigned. Such tables are incomplete; in checked studies, under half of the missing clones stem from an unresolved V gene, and the remainder is unexplained. D and trimming come from the DNA, and the V and J calls and clone size come from that table. Counted in this sample were about 130,000 clones; roughly 90% of them appeared once. The ten most abundant clones make up roughly 1.1% of the sample.

The time point label for this specimen denotes: about 28 days (+/-7) after the second vaccine dose. AZD1222 recipients given second doses at about 4 weeks or at about 12 weeks were pooled, since spike-specific TCR depth and breadth were not found to differ between the two schedules. The vaccinee samples were drawn from two UK trials, COV001 and COV002, one of which was a single-blind randomized controlled phase 2/3 trial testing AZD1222 (ChAdOx1 nCoV-19) in healthy adults. For TCRbeta chain sequencing, PBMC samples from trial participants were taken at day 0 and at day 28 after the second dose. Of note for this clone: There is no known antigen for this receptor. No quality values exist for individual bases; no much larger clone is one base distant.

V has 2 bases trimmed and J has 3 bases trimmed; junction bases matching no gene number 7. The CDR3 goes from the cysteine to the phenylalanine over 18 residues. Solely the CDR3 DNA is kept, with 54 bases framed from the first base. CDR1 and CDR2 are drawn from the germline V gene: SGHTA, FQGTGA. Source: peripheral blood, taken 28 days after the second AZD1222 dose. The sequence was collected from an adult who received the AZD1222 COVID-19 vaccine. Rearrangement joined TRBV7-3 to TRBJ2-3, and 14 bases in between align with TRBD2. The DNA sequence follows: TGTGCCAGCAGCTTACCTGGGACTAGCGGGGGTGTGACAGATACGCAGTATTTT. Translated, this is CASSLPGTSGGVTDTQYF.